What follows describes a single T cell receptor beta chain. Its specificity is not known. At one boundary the junction diverges from the germline segment, which might be a read error. These data belong to a study of cytomegalovirus exposure and HLA in healthy donors. Study summary: From about 170 million T cells, an earlier analysis saw 110 million or so unique TCR beta sequences.

The donors gave bone marrow, and they were healthy. From germline, CDR1 is SEHNR and CDR2 FQNEAQ (reference sequence). The CDR3 contains 15 residues. Overall study results and limits: Researchers reported from a later analysis that most CMV-associated TCR beta chains appeared HLA-restricted. Researchers reported in a later analysis that common viral pathogens appeared linked to several top clusters.

The PCR made use of 60 Vbeta and 13 Jbeta primers. The assay was immunoSEQ multiplex PCR, and TCRdb's table has in-frame clones only and misses some. The profile shows 180,000 or so clones, around 68% of them singletons. Sequenced material: PBMCs. The chain joins TRBV7-9 to TRBJ1-4; 8 bases line up with TRBD1. The sequence derives from a man aged 35-49 years in good health and CMV-seronegative. CDR3 sequence (DNA): TGTTCCAGCAGCTTATCAGGGGGCCGGAATGAAAAACTGTTTTTT. Its translation: CSSSLSGGRNEKLFF. Full variable domain (remainder filled in from reference TRBV7-9 and TRBJ1-4): DTGVSQNPRHKITKRGQNVTFRCDPISEHNRLYWYRQTLGQGPEFLTYFQNEAQLEKSRLLSDRFSAERPKGSFSTLEIQRTEQGDSAMYLCSSSLSGGRNEKLFFGSGTQLSVL.